The 27 T cell receptor beta chains presented below share a single source sample, sequenced in a study of low-dose radiotherapy and immunotherapy resistance in tumors. Time point in this sample: before trial treatment. Alpha- and beta-chain coverage of first-strand cDNA came from TRAV- and TRBV-specific primers. Amplification of TCRs used a constant-region primer and V-primer adapter for around 20 PCR cycles. TCRdb recomputed calls from the reads with MiXCR, one row per CDR3 protein. The sample carries tens of thousands of distinct CDR3 sequences, roughly a sixth recorded once. The source was PBMCs, collected before treatment. Receptors were obtained from a male donor with prostate cancer.

Ten or more counts support this clonotype. The CDR3: CAWRTITGTSGGRSSYEQYF. CDR3 bases: TGTGCCTGGAGGACGATCACCGGGACTAGCGGGGGTCGGAGCTCCTACGAGCAGTACTTC. The V gene is TRBV30, the J gene TRBJ2-7, with TRBD2 identical over 14 bases. The CDR3 length is 20 residues. The V segment lost 3 bases and the J segment 0 bases; nucleotides outside the gene matches: 16. The germline CDR1 and CDR2 sequences are GTSNPN and SVGIG (reference sequence).

The CDR3 here is CSVEGFQARGEAFF. In DNA form, the CDR3 reads TGCAGCGTTGAAGGGTTTCAGGCGAGGGGTGAAGCTTTCTTT. The V and J genes are TRBV29-1 and TRBJ1-1; D is perhaps TRBD1 (5 bases). Trimming took off 1 base at V and 7 bases at J, with 16 bases between the two ends. Germline V lookup: CDR1 SQVTM, CDR2 ANQGSEA. The CDR3 covers 14 residues.

This clonotype was recorded many times. The chain carries TRBV2 and TRBJ2-1, with D unclear. With 6 bases removed from V and 10 bases from J, the gap between germline ends came to 7 bases. The CDR3 contains 10 residues. Looked up from germline, CDR1 is SNHLY and CDR2 is FYNNEI. CDR3 coding DNA: TGTGCCAGCAGAGAAAGGGAGCAGTTCTTC. Protein sequence: CASREREQFF.

This clonotype was detected many times. The J gene is TRBJ1-4, the V gene TRBV10-3; 11 positions agree with TRBD1. CDR1 and CDR2 (germline): ENHRY, SYGVKD. V trimming: 0 bases; J trimming: 7 bases; junction bases outside the gene matches: 7. CDR3 length: 17 amino acids. The CDR3 nucleotides are TGTGCCATCAGTGAGTCGAGGGCGGACAGGGGGCGTGAAAAACTGTTTTTT. Translated: CAISESRADRGREKLFF.

This clonotype was found many times. The chain uses TRBV19 and TRBJ1-1; a possible D gene is TRBD1 (5 bases). CDR1 and CDR2 (germline): LNHDA, SQIVND (reference sequence). The CDR3 runs to 13 residues. With 1 base removed from V and 10 bases from J, the gap between germline ends came to 13 bases. The CDR3 DNA reads TGTGCCAGTAGTATAGGGGACCTAAACGGAGCTTTCTTT. Its protein is CASSIGDLNGAFF.

This clonotype occurred many times. The genes are TRBV6-2 or TRBV6-3 and TRBJ2-5; 11 bases are a match to TRBD2. The CDR3 has 20 residues. J gave up 3 bases and V 0 bases, and 15 bases lay outside the gene matches. Germline V gene data show CDR1 as MNHEY and CDR2 as SVGEGT. CDR3 in DNA: TGTGCCAGCAGTTACTCATTTCTCCGCGTTCGACTAGCGGGGAAAGAGACCCAGTACTTC. It codes for CASSYSFLRVRLAGKETQYF.

There are many counts of this clonotype. The V call is TRBV23-1, the J call TRBJ2-7; the D gene is possibly TRBD1 (6 bases). TRBV23-1 counts as an open reading frame of uncertain function. V dropped 4 bases and J dropped 4 bases, with 20 bases sitting between them. This CDR3 has 16 amino acids. The CDR3 is CASSPRQGPNWYEQYF. CDR3 DNA sequence: TGCGCCAGCAGTCCCCGGCAGGGGCCTAACTGGTACGAGCAGTACTTC.

This clonotype was detected many times. V gene TRBV3-1 combines with J gene TRBJ1-1, with D unclear. Germline CDR1 reads LGHDT; CDR2 reads YNNKEL (reference sequence). Trimming removed 0 bases at V and 5 bases at J, with 7 bases between. The CDR3 runs to 13 residues. In DNA, the CDR3 is TGTGCCAGCAGCCAAGAGTCGGGTACTGAAGCTTTCTTT. Residues: CASSQESGTEAFF.

This clonotype was recorded many times. The chain is built from TRBV10-3 and TRBJ1-5; the D gene is possibly TRBD1 (5 bases). This CDR3 is built from 16 residues. Per the germline V gene, CDR1 is ENHRY and CDR2 is SYGVKD. The germline V and J ends were trimmed by 0 bases and 1 base, with 10 bases remaining between them. The CDR3, as DNA: TGTGCCATCAGTGAGTCGAGCCAGGGAAGCAATCAGCCCCAGCATTTT. Its translation: CAISESSQGSNQPQHF.

The table lists this clonotype with many counts. The chain employs TRBV12-3 or TRBV12-4 and TRBJ2-7; D gene uncertain. The CDR3 extends over 15 amino acids. The V end lost 6 bases, the J end lost 5 bases, and 20 bases lay between the germline ends. For the CDR3, the DNA is TGTGCCAGCAGCACTGGTGGGTCCCGGTCGAACGAGCAGTACTTC. This encodes CASSTGGSRSNEQYF.

This clonotype showed up many times. This rearrangement joins TRBV18 to TRBJ2-5; 7 positions agree with TRBD1. Germline-derived CDR1 and CDR2 are KGHSH and LQKENI. This CDR3 is 12 amino acids long. V trimming: 8 bases; J trimming: 5 bases; junction bases outside the gene matches: 5. The CDR3 sequence is CASRDSEETQYF. DNA of the CDR3: TGTGCCAGCAGGGACAGCGAGGAGACCCAGTACTTC.

The chain links TRBV20-1 to TRBJ2-7, with D perhaps matching TRBD1 (6 bases). V was pared by 3 bases and J by 5 bases, with 8 bases between. Germline V gene data show CDR1 as DFQATT and CDR2 as SNEGSKA (reference sequence). The CDR3 is 11 residues long. CDR3 bases: TGCAGTGCTAGTGGACAGAACGAGCAGTACTTC. Translated, it gives CSASGQNEQYF.

This clonotype was seen many times. The CDR3 is CASSLGGGTSLYEQYF. CDR3 nucleotides: TGTGCCAGCAGCTTAGGAGGGGGGACTAGTCTGTACGAGCAGTACTTC. This chain connects TRBV7-2 to TRBJ2-7; TRBD2 agrees at 8 bases. The CDR3 covers 16 residues. Germline lookup yields CDR1 SGHTA and CDR2 FQGNSA. J gave up 4 bases and V 1 base, and 9 bases lay outside the gene matches.

In its sample, this clonotype was seen many times. The rearrangement links TRBV14 to TRBJ2-3; D is possibly TRBD2 (5 bases). CDR1 and CDR2 (germline): SGHDN, FVKESK. V dropped 7 bases and J dropped 0 bases, with 11 bases sitting between them. This CDR3 spans 14 amino acids. The CDR3 DNA sequence: TGTGCCAGCACCCCGGGGAAGAGCACAGATACGCAGTATTTT. It translates to CASTPGKSTDTQYF.

This clonotype was picked up many times. This sequence joins TRBV7-8 and TRBJ2-7, with 9 positions matching TRBD1. CDR1 SGHVS and CDR2 FQNEAQ come from the germline V gene. The V segment lost 5 bases and the J segment 6 bases; nucleotides outside the gene matches: 20. CDR3 length: 18 amino acids. The CDR3 spells CASSRSSGTGLTGREQYF. The CDR3 DNA reads as TGTGCCAGCAGCCGGAGTTCCGGGACAGGGTTGACTGGGCGCGAGCAGTACTTC.

This clonotype has at least ten counts. The chain employs TRBV27 and TRBJ1-4; D not resolved. Germline CDR1 and CDR2: MNHEY and SMNVEV (reference sequence). The CDR3 is 13 amino acids. V was clipped by 4 bases and J by 8 bases, with 11 bases between them. The CDR3 region has the DNA TGTGCCAGCAGTTCGATGGTGGGCGAAAAACTGTTTTTT. Translation gives CASSSMVGEKLFF.

This clonotype was recorded at least ten times. The chain carries TRBV9 and TRBJ2-1; D is perhaps TRBD2 (6 bases). The CDR3 sequence is 14 residues long. Germline V gene sequence: CDR1 SGDLS, CDR2 YYNGEE. With 3 bases removed from V and 2 bases from J, the gap between germline ends came to 9 bases. The CDR3 spells CASSAPSAYNEQFF. DNA for the CDR3: TGTGCCAGCAGCGCGCCTAGCGCCTACAATGAGCAGTTCTTC.

This clonotype was seen many times. The chain employs TRBV5-1 and TRBJ1-3; D is unresolved. This CDR3 is built from 16 residues. Germline CDR1 and CDR2: SGHRS and YFSETQ. V was pared by 1 base and J by 0 bases, with 11 bases between. The CDR3 DNA reads as TGCGCCAGCAGCTTGAGTCAGGCCGCCTCTGGAAACACCATATATTTT. This sequence encodes CASSLSQAASGNTIYF.

The table lists this clonotype with many counts. This chain links TRBV9 with TRBJ2-5; tentatively, D is TRBD2 (6 bases). The CDR3 loop spans 15 amino acids. Germline V gene lookup returns CDR1 SGDLS and CDR2 YYNGEE. With 0 bases removed from V and 4 bases from J, the gap between germline ends came to 13 bases. CDR3 region: CASSVDSGAGETQYF. The CDR3 coding sequence is TGTGCCAGCAGCGTAGATTCGGGAGCGGGAGAGACCCAGTACTTC.

This clonotype was observed many times. The rearrangement joins TRBV11-3 to TRBJ1-5, with TRBD1 matching over 8 bases. The CDR3 loop spans 17 amino acids. Germline lookup yields CDR1 SGHNT and CDR2 YENEEA. The V segment lost 5 bases and the J segment 1 base; nucleotides outside the gene matches: 10. The CDR3 here is CASSASQGAKSNQPQHF. The CDR3 DNA reads as TGTGCCAGCAGCGCAAGTCAGGGGGCGAAGAGCAATCAGCCCCAGCATTTT.

This clonotype occurred many times. This rearrangement joins TRBV6-6 to TRBJ2-2, with TRBD2 matching over 9 bases. Per the germline V gene, CDR1 is MNHNY and CDR2 is SVGAGI (reference sequence). The V gene end was trimmed by 6 bases and the J gene end by 7 bases; junction bases not matched to a gene: 15. CDR3 length: 17 amino acids. The CDR3 bases are TGTGCCAGCAGCTCGGGTACCGGGACTAGCATGCACGGGGAGCTGTTTTTT. It is translated as CASSSGTGTSMHGELFF.

This clonotype occurred many times. J is TRBJ1-1 and V is TRBV24-1; D possibly corresponds to TRBD1 (5 bases). This CDR3 has 12 residues. Germline V gene lookup returns CDR1 KGHDR and CDR2 SFDVKD. Trimming stripped 3 bases from V and 8 bases from J, with 9 bases between. CDR3 bases: TGTGCCACCAGTGATCCCTCAGGGGAAGCTTTCTTT. Amino acid sequence: CATSDPSGEAFF.

This clonotype showed up many times. The rearrangement uses TRBV4-1 and TRBJ1-4; D is undetermined. Trimming stripped 6 bases from V and 4 bases from J, with 18 bases between. Per germline, CDR1 MGHRA and CDR2 YSYEKL. The CDR3 is made up of 16 amino acids. This CDR3 reads CASSPRTPPINEKLFF. CDR3 nucleotides: TGCGCCAGCAGTCCCCGGACCCCGCCGATTAATGAAAAACTGTTTTTT.

This clonotype appeared many times. The chain has TRBV7-8 and TRBJ1-1, with D hard to call. V was clipped by 5 bases and J by 4 bases, with 8 bases between them. Germline V lookup: CDR1 SGHVS, CDR2 FQNEAQ. The CDR3 is 12 residues long. CDR3 sequence (DNA): TGTGCCAGCAGCCGAAGAGGCACTGAAGCTTTCTTT. Its protein is CASSRRGTEAFF.

There are many counts of this clonotype. The chain employs TRBV20-1 and TRBJ1-6, with D unclear. Trimming took off 0 bases at V and 0 bases at J, with 9 bases between the two ends. Germline V gives CDR1 DFQATT, CDR2 SNEGSKA (reference sequence). The CDR3 totals 16 residues. CDR3 sequence (DNA): TGCAGTGCTAGAGATCCAAAGAGCTCCTATAATTCACCCCTCCACTTT. Its protein is CSARDPKSSYNSPLHF.

With regard to this clonotype: This may be a read error: a much more frequent sequence differs by one nucleotide. The chain carries TRBV30 and TRBJ2-7; 9 positions agree with TRBD1. Germline trimming cut 8 bases from V and 0 bases from J; bases unmatched to any gene: 11. This CDR3 has 15 amino acids. Per germline, CDR1 GTSNPN and CDR2 SVGIG (reference sequence). CDR3 residues: CARNLGTGTSYEQYF. CDR3 DNA sequence: TGTGCCCGGAACCTCGGGACAGGGACCTCCTACGAGCAGTACTTC.

About this clonotype: A read error is the likely source, as a far larger clone sits one nucleotide away. This chain connects TRBV5-4 to TRBJ1-1; D gene unclear. This CDR3 has 14 residues. Germline V gene lookup returns CDR1 SGHNT and CDR2 YYREEE (reference sequence). Trimming cost V 3 bases and J 1 base, with 10 bases left between them. The CDR3 spells CASSSRPGNTEAFF. In nucleotides, the CDR3 is TGTGCCAGCAGCTCCAGACCCGGGAACACTGAAGCTTTCTTT.